This T cell receptor (beta chain) was found in a study of human T cells and chemical hapten exposure. For the study at large: How much TCR each sample yielded varied, mostly because pooled library volumes differed slightly.

This clonotype was counted between two and nine times. CDR3 length: 16 amino acids. Trimming removed 0 bases from V and 8 bases from J, with 16 bases in between. Germline CDR1 MNHNY, CDR2 SVGAGI (reference sequence). The sample's time point: healthy volunteer bleed at 6 weeks. Unfractionated whole blood served as the source for total RNA extraction. The study's library attached unique molecular identifiers to single cDNA molecules. Per the study methods: Samples had a median of around 88,000 TCRs, ranging about 20,000 to 700,000. In TCRdb, the RACE reads were re-called with MiXCR into one record per CDR3 protein. TCRdb, not the original authors, processed these V and J calls. The sample lists some 65,000 distinct CDR3 sequences; approximately 6.5% were seen once.

The sample comprised whole blood. The receptor comes from a female donor in good health. Some clones in this sample may be carry-over from other donors' samples. The V gene is TRBV6-6, the J gene TRBJ1-4; D not resolved. The CDR3 sequence is CASSYSTPQWEEKLFF. Written as DNA, the CDR3 is TGTGCCAGCAGTTACTCGACTCCGCAGTGGGAAGAAAAACTGTTTTTT.